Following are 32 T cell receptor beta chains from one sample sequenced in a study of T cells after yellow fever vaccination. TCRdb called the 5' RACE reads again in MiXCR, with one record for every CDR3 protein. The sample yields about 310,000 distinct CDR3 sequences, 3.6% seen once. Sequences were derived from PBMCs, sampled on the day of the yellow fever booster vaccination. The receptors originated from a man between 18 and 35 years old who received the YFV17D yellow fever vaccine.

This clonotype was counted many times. The CDR3 protein is CASSFAVAGGLRQETQYF. The CDR3 nucleotides are TGTGCCAGCAGCTTCGCGGTAGCGGGGGGGCTCAGGCAAGAGACCCAGTACTTC. The chain carries TRBV5-5 and TRBJ2-5; 11 bases are a match to TRBD2. V dropped 2 bases and J dropped 2; count of bases not matched to a gene: 11. The CDR3 spans 18 residues. Germline CDR1 is SGHKS and CDR2 is YYEKEE (reference sequence).

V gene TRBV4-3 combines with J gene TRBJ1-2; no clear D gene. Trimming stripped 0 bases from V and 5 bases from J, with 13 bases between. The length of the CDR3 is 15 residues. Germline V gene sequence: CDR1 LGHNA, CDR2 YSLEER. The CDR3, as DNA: TGCGCCAGCAGCCAAGACATCGGACCGGTATATGGCTACACCTTC. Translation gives CASSQDIGPVYGYTF.

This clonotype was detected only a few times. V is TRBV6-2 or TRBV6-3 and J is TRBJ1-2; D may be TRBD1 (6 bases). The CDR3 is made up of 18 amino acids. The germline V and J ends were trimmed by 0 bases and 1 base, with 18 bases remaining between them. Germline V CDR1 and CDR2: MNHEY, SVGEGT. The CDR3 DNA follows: TGTGCCAGCAGTTACTCTCCTACCGGGACATCCTATAACTATGGCTACACCTTC. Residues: CASSYSPTGTSYNYGYTF.

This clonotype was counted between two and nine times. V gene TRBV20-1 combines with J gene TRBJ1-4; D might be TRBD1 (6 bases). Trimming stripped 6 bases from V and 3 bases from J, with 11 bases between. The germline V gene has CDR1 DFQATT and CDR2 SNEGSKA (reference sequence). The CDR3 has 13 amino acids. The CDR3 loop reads CSAPGEPNEKLFF. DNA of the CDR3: TGCAGTGCCCCAGGGGAACCTAATGAAAAACTGTTTTTT.

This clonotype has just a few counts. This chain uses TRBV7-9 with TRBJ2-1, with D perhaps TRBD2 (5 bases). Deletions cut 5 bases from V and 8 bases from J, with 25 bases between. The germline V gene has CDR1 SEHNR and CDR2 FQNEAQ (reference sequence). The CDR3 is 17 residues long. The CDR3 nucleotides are TGTGCCAGCAGCCTCATACCGGGATTAGAATCGCCCCATGAGCAGTTCTTC. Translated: CASSLIPGLESPHEQFF.

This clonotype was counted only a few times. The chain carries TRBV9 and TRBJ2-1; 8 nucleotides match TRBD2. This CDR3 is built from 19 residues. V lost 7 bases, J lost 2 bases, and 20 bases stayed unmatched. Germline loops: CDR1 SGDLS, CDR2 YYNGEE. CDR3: CASGRGGQEWVQTYNEQFF. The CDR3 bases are TGTGCCAGCGGCCGGGGGGGGCAGGAGTGGGTCCAGACCTACAATGAGCAGTTCTTC.

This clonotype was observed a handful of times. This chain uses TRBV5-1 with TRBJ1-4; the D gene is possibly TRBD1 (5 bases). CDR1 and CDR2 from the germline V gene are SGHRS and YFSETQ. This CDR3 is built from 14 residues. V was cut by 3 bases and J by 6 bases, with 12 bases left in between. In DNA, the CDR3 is TGCGCCAGCAGCTCCGGGACCGAGGATGAAAAACTGTTTTTT. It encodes CASSSGTEDEKLFF.

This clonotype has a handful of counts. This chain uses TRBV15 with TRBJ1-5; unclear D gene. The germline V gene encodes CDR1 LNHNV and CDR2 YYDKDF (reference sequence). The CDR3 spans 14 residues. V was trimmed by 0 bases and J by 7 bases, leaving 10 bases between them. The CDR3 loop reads CATSRDLGVQPQHF. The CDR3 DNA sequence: TGTGCCACCAGCAGAGATCTCGGGGTCCAGCCCCAGCATTTT. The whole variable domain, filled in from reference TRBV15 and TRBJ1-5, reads DAMVIQNPRYQVTQFGKPVTLSCSQTLNHNVMYWYQQKSSQAPKLLFHYYDKDFNNEADTPDNFQSRRPNTSFCFLDIRSPGLGDTAMYLCATSRDLGVQPQHFGDGTRLSIL.

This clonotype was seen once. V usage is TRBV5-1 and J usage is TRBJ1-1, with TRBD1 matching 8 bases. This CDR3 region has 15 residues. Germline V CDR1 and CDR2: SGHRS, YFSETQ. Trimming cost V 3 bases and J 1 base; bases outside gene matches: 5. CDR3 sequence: CASSWAGTGNTEAFF. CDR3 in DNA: TGCGCCAGCAGCTGGGCCGGGACAGGGAACACTGAAGCTTTCTTT.

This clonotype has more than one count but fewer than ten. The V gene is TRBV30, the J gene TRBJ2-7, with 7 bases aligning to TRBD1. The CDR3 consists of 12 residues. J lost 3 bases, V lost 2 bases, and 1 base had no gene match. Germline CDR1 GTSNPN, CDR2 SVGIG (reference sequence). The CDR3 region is CAWSWTGYEQYF. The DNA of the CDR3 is TGTGCCTGGAGTTGGACAGGCTACGAGCAGTACTTC.

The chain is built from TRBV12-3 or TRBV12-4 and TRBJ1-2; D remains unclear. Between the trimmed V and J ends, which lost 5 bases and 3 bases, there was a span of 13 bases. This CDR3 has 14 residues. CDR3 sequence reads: CASSDNRLYYGYTF. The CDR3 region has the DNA TGTGCCAGCAGTGATAATCGGCTCTACTATGGCTACACCTTC.

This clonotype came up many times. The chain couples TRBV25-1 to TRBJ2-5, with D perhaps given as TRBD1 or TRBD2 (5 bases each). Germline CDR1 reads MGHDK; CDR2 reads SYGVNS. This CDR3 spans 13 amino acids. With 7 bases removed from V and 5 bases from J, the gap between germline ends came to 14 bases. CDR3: CASNLWGSETQYF. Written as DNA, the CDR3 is TGTGCCAGCAACCTTTGGGGGTCGGAGACCCAGTACTTC. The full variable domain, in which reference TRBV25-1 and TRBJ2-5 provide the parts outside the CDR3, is EADIYQTPRYLVIGTGKKITLECSQTMGHDKMYWYQQDPGMELHLIHYSYGVNSTEKGDLSSESTVSRIRTEHFPLTLESARPSHTSQYLCASNLWGSETQYFGPGTRLLVL.

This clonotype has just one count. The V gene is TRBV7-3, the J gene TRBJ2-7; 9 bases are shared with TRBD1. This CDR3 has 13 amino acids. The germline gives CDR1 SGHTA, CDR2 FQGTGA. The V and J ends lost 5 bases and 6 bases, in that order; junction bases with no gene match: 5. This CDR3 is CASSTGQGIEQYF. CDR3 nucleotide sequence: TGTGCCAGCAGCACAGGACAGGGGATCGAGCAGTACTTC.

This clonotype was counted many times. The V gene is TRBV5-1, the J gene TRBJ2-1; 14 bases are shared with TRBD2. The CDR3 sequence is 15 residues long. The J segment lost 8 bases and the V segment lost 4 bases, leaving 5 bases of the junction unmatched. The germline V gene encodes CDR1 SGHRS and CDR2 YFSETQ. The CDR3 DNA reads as TGCGCCAGCAGCCTGACTAGCGGGGGGGCGTATGAGCAGTTCTTC. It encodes CASSLTSGGAYEQFF.

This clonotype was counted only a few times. CDR3 nucleotide sequence: TGTGCCAGCAGCCAAGCCGGGACCAGCACAGATACGCAGTATTTT. Its protein is CASSQAGTSTDTQYF. The chain uses TRBV4-2 and TRBJ2-3; D assignment may be TRBD1 or TRBD2 (5 bases each). Trimming shortened V by 1 base and J by 0 bases, and 8 bases separated the two germline ends. CDR3 length: 15 amino acids. The germline V gene encodes CDR1 LGHNA and CDR2 YNFKEQ.

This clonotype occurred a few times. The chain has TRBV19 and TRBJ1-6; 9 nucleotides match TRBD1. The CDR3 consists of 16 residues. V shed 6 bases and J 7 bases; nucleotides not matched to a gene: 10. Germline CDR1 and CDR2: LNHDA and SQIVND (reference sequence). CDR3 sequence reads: CASRIRTGVGNSPLHF. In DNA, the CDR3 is TGTGCCAGTAGGATAAGGACAGGGGTCGGGAATTCACCCCTCCACTTT.

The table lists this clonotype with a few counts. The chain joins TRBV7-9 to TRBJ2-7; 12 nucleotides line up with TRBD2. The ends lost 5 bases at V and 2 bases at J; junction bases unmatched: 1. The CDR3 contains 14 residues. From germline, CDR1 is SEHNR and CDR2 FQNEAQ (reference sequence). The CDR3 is CASSRLAGAYEQYF. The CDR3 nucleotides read TGTGCCAGCAGCCGACTAGCGGGAGCCTACGAGCAGTACTTC.

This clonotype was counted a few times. CDR3 loop: CASSRAMGSPLHF. The CDR3 DNA reads TGCGCCAGCAGCAGGGCAATGGGTTCACCCCTCCACTTT. The rearrangement joins TRBV5-1 to TRBJ1-6, with unresolved D. Germline V gives CDR1 SGHRS, CDR2 YFSETQ. The CDR3 totals 13 residues. Trimming stripped 4 bases from V and 9 bases from J, with 11 bases between.

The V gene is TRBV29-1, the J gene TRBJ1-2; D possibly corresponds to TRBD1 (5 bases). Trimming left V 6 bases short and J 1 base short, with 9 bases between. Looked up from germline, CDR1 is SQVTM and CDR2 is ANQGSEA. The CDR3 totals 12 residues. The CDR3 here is CSVETDNYGYTF. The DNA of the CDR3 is TGCAGCGTAGAGACAGATAACTATGGCTACACCTTC.

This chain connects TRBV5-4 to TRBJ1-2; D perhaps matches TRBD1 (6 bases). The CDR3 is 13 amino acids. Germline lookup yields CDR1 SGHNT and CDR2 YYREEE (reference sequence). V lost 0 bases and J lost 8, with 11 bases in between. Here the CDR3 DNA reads TGTGCCAGCAGCTTGGTTCAGGGGCGCGGCTACACCTTC. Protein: CASSLVQGRGYTF.

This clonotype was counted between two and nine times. CDR3: CSASHPGRLNTEAFF. CDR3 sequence (DNA): TGCAGTGCTAGTCATCCGGGACGGCTGAACACTGAAGCTTTCTTT. This rearrangement joins TRBV20-1 to TRBJ1-1; D might be TRBD1 (5 bases). Germline values: CDR1 DFQATT, CDR2 SNEGSKA (reference sequence). V lost 3 bases to trimming and J lost 0 bases, with 14 bases between them. This CDR3 spans 15 amino acids.

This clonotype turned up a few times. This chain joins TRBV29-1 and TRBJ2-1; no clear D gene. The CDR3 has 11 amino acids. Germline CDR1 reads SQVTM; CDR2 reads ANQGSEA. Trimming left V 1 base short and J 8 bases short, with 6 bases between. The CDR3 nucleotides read TGCAGCGTTGAAGGAAACTATGAGCAGTTCTTC. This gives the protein CSVEGNYEQFF.

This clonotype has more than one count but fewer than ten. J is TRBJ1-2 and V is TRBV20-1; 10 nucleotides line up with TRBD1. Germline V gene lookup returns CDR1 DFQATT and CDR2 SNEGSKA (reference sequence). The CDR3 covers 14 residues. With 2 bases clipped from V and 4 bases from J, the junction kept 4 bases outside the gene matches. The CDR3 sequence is CSARRTGGGYGYTF. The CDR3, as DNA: TGCAGTGCTAGAAGGACAGGGGGAGGCTATGGCTACACCTTC.

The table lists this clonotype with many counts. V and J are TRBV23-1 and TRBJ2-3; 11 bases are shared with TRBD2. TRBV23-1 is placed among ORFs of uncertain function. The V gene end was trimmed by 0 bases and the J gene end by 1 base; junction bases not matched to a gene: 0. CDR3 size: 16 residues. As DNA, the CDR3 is TGCGCCAGCAGTCAATCGACTAGCGGGGGCACAGATACGCAGTATTTT. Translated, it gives CASSQSTSGGTDTQYF.

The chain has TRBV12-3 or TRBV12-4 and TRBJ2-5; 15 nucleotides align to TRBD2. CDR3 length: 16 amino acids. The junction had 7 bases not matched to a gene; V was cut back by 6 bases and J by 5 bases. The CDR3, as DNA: TGTGCCAGCAGCTACGGACTAGCGGGGGGGCGGGAGACCCAGTACTTC. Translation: CASSYGLAGGRETQYF.

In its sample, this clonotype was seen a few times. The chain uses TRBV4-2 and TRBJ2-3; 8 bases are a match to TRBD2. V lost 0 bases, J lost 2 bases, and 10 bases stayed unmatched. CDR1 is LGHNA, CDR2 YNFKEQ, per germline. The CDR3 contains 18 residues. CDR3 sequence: CASSQEISPAGDTDTQYF. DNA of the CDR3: TGTGCCAGCAGCCAAGAGATCTCGCCAGCGGGGGACACAGATACGCAGTATTTT.

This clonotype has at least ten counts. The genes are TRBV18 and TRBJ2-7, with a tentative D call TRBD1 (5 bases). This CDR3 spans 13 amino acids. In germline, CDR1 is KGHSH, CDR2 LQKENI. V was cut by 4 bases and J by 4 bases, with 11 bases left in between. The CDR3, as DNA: TGTGCCAGCTCACAGGGGCTTCGGTACGAGCAGTACGTC. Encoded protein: CASSQGLRYEQYV.

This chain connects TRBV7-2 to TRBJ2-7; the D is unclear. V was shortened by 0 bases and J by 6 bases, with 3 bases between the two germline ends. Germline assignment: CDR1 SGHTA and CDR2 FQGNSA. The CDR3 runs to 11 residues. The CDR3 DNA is TGTGCCAGCAGCTTAGCCGGCGAGCAGTACTTC. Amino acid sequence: CASSLAGEQYF. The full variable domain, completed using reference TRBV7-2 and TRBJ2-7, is GAGVSQSPSNKVTEKGKDVELRCDPISGHTALYWYRQSLGQGLEFLIYFQGNSAPDKSGLPSDRFSAERTGGSVSTLTIQRTQQEDSAVYLCASSLAGEQYFGPGTRLTVT.

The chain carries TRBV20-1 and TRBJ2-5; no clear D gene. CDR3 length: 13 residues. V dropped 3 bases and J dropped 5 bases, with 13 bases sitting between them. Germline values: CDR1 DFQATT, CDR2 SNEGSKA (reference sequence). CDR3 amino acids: CSARVRPRETQYF. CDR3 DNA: TGCAGTGCTAGGGTTCGCCCGCGGGAGACCCAGTACTTC.

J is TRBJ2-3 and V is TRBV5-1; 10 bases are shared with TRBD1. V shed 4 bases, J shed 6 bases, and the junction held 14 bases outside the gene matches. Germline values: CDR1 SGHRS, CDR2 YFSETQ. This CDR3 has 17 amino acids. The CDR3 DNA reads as TGCGCCAGCAGCACTATCTCCGGGACAGGGGTGTCCGATACGCAGTATTTT. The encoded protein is CASSTISGTGVSDTQYF.

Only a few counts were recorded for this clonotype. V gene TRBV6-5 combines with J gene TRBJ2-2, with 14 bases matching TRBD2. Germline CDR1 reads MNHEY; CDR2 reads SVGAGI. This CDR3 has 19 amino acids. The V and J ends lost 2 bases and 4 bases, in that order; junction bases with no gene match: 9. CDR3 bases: TGTGCCAGCAGTTACCCCCGGATGACTAGCGGGGGGGCCACCGGGGAGCTGTTTTTT. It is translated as CASSYPRMTSGGATGELFF.

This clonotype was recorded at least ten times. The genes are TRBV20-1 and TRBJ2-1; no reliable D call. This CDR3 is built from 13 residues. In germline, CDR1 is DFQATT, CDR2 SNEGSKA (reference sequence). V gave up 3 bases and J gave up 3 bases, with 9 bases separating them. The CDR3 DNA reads TGCAGTGCTAGGGGGTCCCGCTACAATGAGCAGTTCTTC. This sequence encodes CSARGSRYNEQFF.